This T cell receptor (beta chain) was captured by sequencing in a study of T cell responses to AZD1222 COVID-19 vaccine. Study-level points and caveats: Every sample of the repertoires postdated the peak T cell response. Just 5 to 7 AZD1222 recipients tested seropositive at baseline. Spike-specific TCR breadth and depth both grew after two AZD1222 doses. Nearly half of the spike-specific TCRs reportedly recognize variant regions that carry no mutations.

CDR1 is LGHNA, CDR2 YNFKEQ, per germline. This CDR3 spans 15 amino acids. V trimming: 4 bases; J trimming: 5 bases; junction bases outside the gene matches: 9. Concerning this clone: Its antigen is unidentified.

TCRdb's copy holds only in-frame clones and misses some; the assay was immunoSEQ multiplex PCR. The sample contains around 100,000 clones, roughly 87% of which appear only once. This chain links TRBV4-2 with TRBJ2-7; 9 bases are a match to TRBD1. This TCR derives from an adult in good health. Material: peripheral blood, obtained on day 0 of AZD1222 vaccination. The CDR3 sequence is CASSPTGTGSHEQYF. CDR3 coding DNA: TGTGCCAGCAGCCCTACCGGGACAGGGTCCCACGAGCAGTACTTC.